This is a list of T cell receptor beta chains from one sample in a study of CD8+CD57+ T cells in acquired aplastic anemia. Using its own MiXCR run on the reads, TCRdb lists one record per CDR3 protein. The profile shows some 200,000 distinct CDR3 sequences, around 48% of them singletons. What was sequenced was sorted CD4+, CD8+, or CD8+CD57+ T cells (not recorded which) from PBMCs. The receptors were gathered from a human donor with aplastic anemia. CDR3s include the opening cysteine and the closing phenylalanine or tryptophan. D genes are given only for firm matches. The size of a clone is reported for some rows only, either as once, few or many, or as a class for expanded clones.

j_call: TRBJ2-1
v_call: TRBV7-8
d_call: NA
clone_size: NA
cdr3_aa: CASSINRDQYNEQFF
cdr3_nt: TGTGCCAGCAGCATTAACCGGGACCAGTACAATGAGCAGTTCTTC

j_call: TRBJ2-7
v_call: TRBV7-2
d_call: TRBD2
clone_size: NA
cdr3_aa: CASSPRLAGYEQYF
cdr3_nt: TGTGCCAGCAGCCCCAGGTTAGCGGGTTACGAGCAGTACTTC

j_call: TRBJ2-3
v_call: TRBV19
d_call: TRBD2
clone_size: once
cdr3_aa: CASRQRGGQDTQYF
cdr3_nt: TGTGCCAGTCGCCAGCGGGGGGGCCAAGATACGCAGTATTTT

j_call: TRBJ2-1
v_call: TRBV11-1
d_call: NA
clone_size: NA
cdr3_aa: CASSLAGGHNEQFF
cdr3_nt: TGTGCCAGCAGCTTAGCGGGGGGGCACAATGAGCAGTTCTTC

j_call: TRBJ2-3
v_call: TRBV20-1
d_call: TRBD2
clone_size: many
cdr3_aa: CSAREREGLLDTQYF
cdr3_nt: TGCAGTGCTAGGGAGCGGGAGGGCCTACTGGATACGCAGTATTTT

j_call: TRBJ1-2
v_call: TRBV4-3
d_call: NA
clone_size: NA
cdr3_aa: CASSLSRANYGYTF
cdr3_nt: TGCGCCAGCAGCCTATCCAGGGCCAACTATGGCTACACCTTC

j_call: TRBJ1-2
v_call: TRBV6-1
d_call: TRBD1
clone_size: many
cdr3_aa: CASSQGQATNYGYTF
cdr3_nt: TGTGCCAGCAGTCAAGGACAGGCCACTAACTATGGCTACACCTTC

j_call: TRBJ1-1
v_call: TRBV12-3/TRBV12-4
d_call: NA
clone_size: NA
cdr3_aa: CASSPTTDWNTEAFF
cdr3_nt: TGTGCCAGCAGTCCTACGACAGACTGGAACACTGAAGCTTTCTTT

j_call: TRBJ2-1
v_call: TRBV12-3/TRBV12-4
d_call: NA
clone_size: many
cdr3_aa: CASSRQGRSPEQFF
cdr3_nt: TGTGCCAGCAGTCGCCAGGGAAGGAGTCCTGAGCAGTTCTTC

j_call: TRBJ1-1
v_call: TRBV11-1
d_call: TRBD1
clone_size: NA
cdr3_aa: CASSQPPGTGDTEAFF
cdr3_nt: TGTGCCAGCAGCCAACCTCCCGGGACAGGGGATACTGAAGCTTTCTTT

j_call: TRBJ2-7
v_call: TRBV29-1
d_call: TRBD2
clone_size: NA
cdr3_aa: CSVEGLTSGTTYEQYF
cdr3_nt: TGCAGCGTTGAAGGCCTGACTAGCGGGACCACCTACGAGCAGTACTTC

j_call: TRBJ1-6
v_call: TRBV20-1
d_call: NA
clone_size: many
cdr3_aa: CSARVLGLNYNSPLHF
cdr3_nt: TGCAGTGCTAGAGTGCTCGGACTCAACTATAATTCACCCCTCCACTTT

j_call: TRBJ2-3
v_call: TRBV5-1
d_call: NA
clone_size: many
cdr3_aa: CASSLLLQGGRTDTQYF
cdr3_nt: TGCGCCAGCAGCTTGTTACTACAGGGAGGGCGCACAGATACGCAGTATTTT